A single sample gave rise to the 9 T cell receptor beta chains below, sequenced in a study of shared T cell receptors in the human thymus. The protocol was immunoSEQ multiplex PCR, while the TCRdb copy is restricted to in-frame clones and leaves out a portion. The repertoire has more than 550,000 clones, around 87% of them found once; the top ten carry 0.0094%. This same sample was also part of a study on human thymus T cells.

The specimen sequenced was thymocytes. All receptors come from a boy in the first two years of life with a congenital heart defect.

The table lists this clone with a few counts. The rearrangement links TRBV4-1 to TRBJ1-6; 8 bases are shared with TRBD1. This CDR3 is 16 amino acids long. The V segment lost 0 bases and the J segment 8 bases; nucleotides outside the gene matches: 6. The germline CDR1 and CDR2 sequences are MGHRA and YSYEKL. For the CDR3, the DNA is TGCGCCAGCAGCCAAGATGGGGACAGGTGGGATTCACCCCTCCACTTT. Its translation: CASSQDGDRWDSPLHF.

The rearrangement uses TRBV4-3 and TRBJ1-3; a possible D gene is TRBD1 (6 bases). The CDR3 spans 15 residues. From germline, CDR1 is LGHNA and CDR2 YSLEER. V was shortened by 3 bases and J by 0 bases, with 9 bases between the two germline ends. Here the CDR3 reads CASSHDRFSGNTIYF. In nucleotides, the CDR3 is TGCGCCAGCAGCCATGACAGGTTCTCTGGAAACACCATATATTTT.

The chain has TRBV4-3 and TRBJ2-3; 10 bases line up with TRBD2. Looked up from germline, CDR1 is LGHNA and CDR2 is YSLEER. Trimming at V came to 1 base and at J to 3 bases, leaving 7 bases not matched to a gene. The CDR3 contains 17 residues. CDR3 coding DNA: TGCGCCAGCAGCCAAGGGCAGCGGGGGGGCGGGACAGATACGCAGTATTTT. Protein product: CASSQGQRGGGTDTQYF.

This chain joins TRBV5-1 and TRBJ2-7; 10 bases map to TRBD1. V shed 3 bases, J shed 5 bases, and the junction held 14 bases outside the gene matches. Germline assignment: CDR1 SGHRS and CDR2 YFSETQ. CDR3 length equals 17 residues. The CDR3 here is CASSSWWGGQGRDEQYF. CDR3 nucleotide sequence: TGCGCCAGCAGCTCTTGGTGGGGGGGACAGGGGAGGGACGAGCAGTACTTC.

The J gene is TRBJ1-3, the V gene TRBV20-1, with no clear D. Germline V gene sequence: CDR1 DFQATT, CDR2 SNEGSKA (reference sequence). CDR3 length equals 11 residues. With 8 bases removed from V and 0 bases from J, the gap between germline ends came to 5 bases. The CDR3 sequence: CSLPSGNTIYF. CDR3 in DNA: TGCAGTCTCCCCTCTGGAAACACCATATATTTT.

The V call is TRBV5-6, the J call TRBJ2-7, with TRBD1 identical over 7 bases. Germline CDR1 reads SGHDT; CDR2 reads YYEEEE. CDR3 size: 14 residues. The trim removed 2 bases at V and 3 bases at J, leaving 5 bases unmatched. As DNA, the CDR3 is TGTGCCAGCAGCTTAAGGGACAGTTACTACGAGCAGTACTTC. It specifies CASSLRDSYYEQYF.

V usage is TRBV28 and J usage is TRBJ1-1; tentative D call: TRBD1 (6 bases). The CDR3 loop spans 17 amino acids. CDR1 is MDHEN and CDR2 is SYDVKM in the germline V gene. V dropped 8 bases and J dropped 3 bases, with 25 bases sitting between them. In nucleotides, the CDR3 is TGTGCCAGCCACAGACCCCGACGGGGGGCCTCCCACACTGAAGCTTTCTTT. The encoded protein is CASHRPRRGASHTEAFF.

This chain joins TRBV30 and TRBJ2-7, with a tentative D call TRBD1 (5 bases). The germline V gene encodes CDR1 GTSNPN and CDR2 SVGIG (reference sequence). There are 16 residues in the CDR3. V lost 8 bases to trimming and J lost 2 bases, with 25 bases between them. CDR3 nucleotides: TGTGCCCTTAAACCCTTTGACAGTGCTCCCACCTACGAGCAGTACTTC. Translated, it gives CALKPFDSAPTYEQYF.

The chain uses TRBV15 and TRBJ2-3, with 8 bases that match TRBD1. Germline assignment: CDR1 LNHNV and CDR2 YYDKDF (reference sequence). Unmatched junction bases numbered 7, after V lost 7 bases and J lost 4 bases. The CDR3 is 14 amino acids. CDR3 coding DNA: TGTGCCACCACCCCGGGACAGGCATCAGATACGCAGTATTTT. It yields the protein CATTPGQASDTQYF.